One T cell receptor (beta chain) is described in this entry. V dropped 4 bases and J dropped 5; count of bases not matched to a gene: 14. The CDR3 has 17 residues. This sample is part of a study of blood T cell repertoires in COVID-19. Profiling relied on immunoSEQ multiplex PCR, and the TCRdb table lists in-frame clones only, not all of them. The table lists around 220,000 clones, 86% of them singletons. Input material: peripheral blood. This TCR was recovered from a woman between 50 and 59 years old with acute or convalescent COVID-19. V usage is TRBV5-7 and J usage is TRBJ1-5; 8 nucleotides agree with TRBD1. TRBV5-7 is sorted into the ORF group, with uncertain function. The CDR3 spells CASSQHSGQGWDQPQHF. CDR3 nucleotides: TGTGCCAGCAGCCAACACTCTGGACAGGGATGGGATCAGCCCCAGCATTTT.